This paragraph covers one T cell receptor (beta chain) sequence. What it binds is not known. Samples came from axillary lymph nodes draining the breast cancer. These data come from a study of breast tumors, draining lymph nodes, adjacent tissues. Study outcomes and limitations: The data were judged consistent with most tumor T cells coming from lymph node and expanding in tumor.

With 4 bases removed from V and 1 base from J, the gap between germline ends came to 11 bases. The CDR3 covers 14 residues. CDR1 and CDR2 from the germline V gene are SGHRS and YFSETQ. TCRdb independently ran MiXCR on the multiplex PCR reads; one entry per CDR3 protein. The sample lists 200,000 or so distinct CDR3 sequences, roughly 31% occurring once. The chain uses TRBV5-1 and TRBJ1-1; TRBD1 is a possible D gene (6 bases). The source is a female donor with breast cancer. Some clones in this sample may be carry-over from other donors' samples. The sample consisted of axillary lymph node tissue. Here the CDR3 reads CASSSLTGNTEAFF. As DNA, the CDR3 is TGCGCCAGCAGCAGCCTGACAGGGAACACTGAAGCTTTCTTT.